Listed below are T cell receptor beta chains from one sample, sequenced in a study of cytomegalovirus exposure and HLA in healthy donors. Using immunoSEQ multiplex PCR, the repertoire was profiled, and TCRdb retains in-frame clones only, with some absent. The table gives around 150,000 clones; the top ten clones make up approximately 2.6% of it. What was sequenced was PBMCs. The receptor source for this set is a man aged 35 to 55 in good health and CMV-seronegative. The CDR3 runs from the conserved cysteine through the conserved F or W. Fields, in order: D gene, J gene, V gene, CDR3 protein, CDR3 DNA. D genes are given only for firm matches.

TRBD2 TRBJ2-3 TRBV28 CASSLLASGGTDTQYF TGTGCCAGCAGTTTATTGGCTAGCGGGGGCACAGATACGCAGTATTTT
. TRBJ1-6 TRBV7-9 CASSLSARGKPLHF TGTGCCAGCAGCTTATCTGCGAGGGGGAAACCCCTCCACTTT
. TRBJ1-1 TRBV18 CASSQTGFYTEAFF TGTGCCAGCTCACAAACAGGGTTTTACACTGAAGCTTTCTTT
TRBD1 TRBJ2-1 TRBV7-7 CASSPTGVNSNEQFF TGTGCCAGCAGCCCCACAGGGGTGAATAGCAATGAGCAGTTCTTC
TRBD1 TRBJ1-1 TRBV6-5 CASSYSRQGNTEAFF TGTGCCAGCAGTTACTCCAGACAGGGTAACACTGAAGCTTTCTTT
. TRBJ2-5 TRBV11-2 CASSKPASAWTQYF TGTGCCAGCAGCAAGCCGGCTAGCGCTTGGACCCAGTACTTC
. TRBJ2-3 TRBV19 CASSTAFSGTDTQYF TGTGCCAGTAGTACCGCCTTTTCAGGCACAGATACGCAGTATTTT
TRBD1 TRBJ2-7 TRBV7-9 CASSKGDRSYEQYF TGTGCCAGCAGCAAAGGGGACAGATCCTACGAGCAGTACTTC
TRBD1 TRBJ2-7 TRBV7-2 CASSSSGQVYEQYF TGTGCCAGCAGCTCGTCCGGACAGGTCTACGAGCAGTACTTC
TRBD2 TRBJ2-3 TRBV11-2 CASGRGFTDTQYF TGTGCCAGTGGGCGGGGGTTCACAGATACGCAGTATTTT
. TRBJ2-7 TRBV6-5 CASSYGLLCEQYF TGTGCCAGCAGTTATGGGCTTCTTTGCGAGCAGTACTTC
. TRBJ2-7 TRBV27 CASSFLTGTYAYEQYF TGTGCCAGCAGTTTCCTAACCGGGACATACGCCTACGAGCAGTACTTC
TRBD2 TRBJ2-3 TRBV7-9 CASSLGGGGADTQYF TGTGCCAGCAGCTTAGGAGGCGGGGGGGCGGATACGCAGTATTTT
TRBD1 TRBJ1-2 TRBV6-6 CASSRTGWDYGYTF TGTGCCAGCAGTAGGACAGGGTGGGACTATGGCTACACCTTC
TRBD1 TRBJ2-3 TRBV5-6 CASSPDGDRSSTDTQYF TGTGCCAGCAGCCCGGATGGGGACAGGTCTAGCACAGATACGCAGTATTTT
. TRBJ1-1 TRBV7-9 CASSEYRENTEAFF TGTGCCAGCAGCGAATACAGGGAGAACACTGAAGCTTTCTTT
. TRBJ1-2 TRBV7-9 CASSLGGNRFTNYGYTF TGTGCCAGCAGCTTAGGAGGGAATCGCTTTACTAACTATGGCTACACCTTC
. TRBJ2-7 TRBV5-1 CASSFGQGNYEQYF TGCGCCAGCAGCTTCGGGCAGGGCAACTACGAGCAGTACTTC
. TRBJ1-2 TRBV6-5 CASSSSGVMGYGYTF TGTGCCAGCAGTTCCTCGGGAGTAATGGGCTATGGCTACACCTTC
. TRBJ1-6 TRBV6-1 CASSETHPDSPLHF TGTGCCAGCAGTGAAACCCATCCGGATTCACCCCTCCACTTT
TRBD2 TRBJ2-3 TRBV7-3 CASSGGAGADTQYF TGTGCCAGCAGCGGTGGGGCGGGAGCTGATACGCAGTATTTT
. TRBJ1-1 TRBV6-5 CASSYEQGEAFF TGTGCCAGCAGTTACGAACAGGGTGAAGCTTTCTTT
. TRBJ1-4 TRBV5-1 CASNPGLGGNGEKLFF TGCGCCAGCAACCCGGGACTCGGGGGTAATGGTGAAAAACTGTTTTTT
. TRBJ1-3 TRBV6-5 CASVTGNTIYF TGTGCCAGCGTCACTGGAAACACCATATATTTT
TRBD1 TRBJ1-5 TRBV6-5 CASSQDRADQPQHF TGTGCCAGCAGCCAGGACAGGGCCGATCAGCCCCAGCATTTT
TRBD2 TRBJ2-5 TRBV7-3 CASSLMAGGQETQYF TGTGCCAGCAGCTTAATGGCGGGGGGACAAGAGACCCAGTACTTC
. TRBJ2-1 TRBV7-9 CASSLDRGSYNEQFF TGTGCCAGCAGCTTAGATCGGGGGTCCTACAATGAGCAGTTCTTC
TRBD1 TRBJ1-1 TRBV14 CASSHRTGKAFF TGTGCCAGCAGCCACCGGACAGGGAAAGCTTTCTTT
. TRBJ1-1 TRBV5-6 CASSYRQPNTEAFF TGTGCCAGCAGCTATAGACAGCCGAACACTGAAGCTTTCTTT
TRBD1 TRBJ1-2 TRBV28 CASSLGQGGSYGYTF TGTGCCAGCAGTCTCGGACAGGGGGGGAGCTATGGCTACACCTTC
TRBD1 TRBJ2-3 TRBV6-5 CASSWGQGGDTQYF TGTGCCAGCAGTTGGGGACAGGGTGGAGATACGCAGTATTTT
. TRBJ2-7 TRBV7-8 CASSLQGYEQYF TGTGCCAGCAGCTTACAGGGCTACGAGCAGTACTTC
TRBD2 TRBJ2-3 TRBV5-1 CASSSGTSGGRDTQYF TGCGCCAGCAGCAGTGGGACTAGCGGGGGGAGGGATACGCAGTATTTT
TRBD2 TRBJ2-5 TRBV4-2 CASSRGLAEETQYF TGTGCCAGCAGCCGGGGACTAGCAGAAGAGACCCAGTACTTC
. TRBJ2-7 TRBV6-1 CASTGGYEQYF TGTGCCAGCACCGGGGGCTACGAGCAGTACTTC
. TRBJ1-5 TRBV19 CASSINRNQPQHF TGTGCCAGTAGTATTAATCGCAATCAGCCCCAGCATTTT
TRBD2 TRBJ2-7 TRBV19 CASSMLAGGKYYEQYF TGTGCCAGTAGTATGCTAGCGGGGGGCAAATACTACGAGCAGTACTTC
. TRBJ1-1 TRBV6-1 CASRTRMNTEAFF TGTGCCAGCAGGACTCGGATGAACACTGAAGCTTTCTTT
. TRBJ2-7 TRBV5-4 CASSLGAPSYEQYF TGTGCCAGCAGCTTGGGGGCCCCCTCCTACGAGCAGTACTTC
TRBD1 TRBJ2-3 TRBV7-8 CASSLAGGPRYF TGTGCCAGCAGCTTAGCAGGGGGCCCACGGTATTTT
. TRBJ2-7 TRBV27 CASSYRGGNEQYF TGTGCCAGCAGTTATCGGGGAGGCAACGAGCAGTACTTC
. TRBJ2-1 TRBV29-1 CSARPPVAVSYNEQFF TGCAGCGCACGCCCCCCGGTAGCGGTCTCCTACAATGAGCAGTTCTTC